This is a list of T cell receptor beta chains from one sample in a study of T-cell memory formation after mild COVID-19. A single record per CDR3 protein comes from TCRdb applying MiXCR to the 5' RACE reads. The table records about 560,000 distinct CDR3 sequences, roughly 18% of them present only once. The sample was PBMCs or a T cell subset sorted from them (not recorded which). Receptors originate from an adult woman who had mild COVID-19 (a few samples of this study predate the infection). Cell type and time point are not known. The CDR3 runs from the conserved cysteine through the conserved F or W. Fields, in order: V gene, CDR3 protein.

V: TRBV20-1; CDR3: CSALAGGTYEQYF
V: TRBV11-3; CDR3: CASSSVLGASTDTQYF
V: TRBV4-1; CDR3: CASSHGLFQETQYF
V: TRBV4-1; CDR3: CASSQDLASGELFF
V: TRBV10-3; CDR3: CAISVSLGQGEYTQYF
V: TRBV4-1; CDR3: CASSPQGQGWVTEAFF
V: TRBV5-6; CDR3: CASSSLSPDTQYF
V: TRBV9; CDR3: CASSVGATNEQFF
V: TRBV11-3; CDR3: CASSHRLAGNNEQFF
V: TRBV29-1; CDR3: CSVRVPSYNEQFF
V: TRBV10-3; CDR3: CASESTGGTYEQYF
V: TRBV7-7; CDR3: CASSYRVIGTQDTGELFF
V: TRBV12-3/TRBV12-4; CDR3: CASSLDRGFMQETQYF
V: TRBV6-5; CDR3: CASSLTGRNIQYF
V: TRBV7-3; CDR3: CASSSSYMGQLQETQYF
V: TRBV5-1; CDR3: CASSSGRVLQETQYF
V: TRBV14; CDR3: CASSQVTGPTDTQYF
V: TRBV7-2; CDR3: CASSPKGAREQFF
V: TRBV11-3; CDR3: CASSRGSGGAYDEQFF
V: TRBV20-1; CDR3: CSARDFQGLAGVDEQFF
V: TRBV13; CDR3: CASSFRTSPGPRFTDTQYF
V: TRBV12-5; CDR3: CASGSTGRGWGNEQFF